This TCR beta chain was retrieved from a study of T cells in Graves' hyperthyroidism and ophthalmopathy. Researchers barred patients who had uncontrolled infection, other autoimmune disease, pregnancy or lactation. Amplified TCR beta CDR3 regions derived from RNA transcripts. HTBI primers drove first-round RT-PCR of the TCR CDR3. MiXCR was run by TCRdb on the multiplex PCR reads, yielding one entry per CDR3 protein. The sample lists about 150,000 distinct CDR3 sequences; around 20% were seen once. This clonotype has a count of ten or more. Germline trimming cut 3 bases from V and 8 bases from J; bases unmatched to any gene: 5. The CDR3 is 15 residues long. Germline lookup yields CDR1 MDHEN and CDR2 SYDVKM.

This clonotype was sampled from a woman between 45 and 60 years old with Graves' hyperthyroidism that later progressed to Graves' ophthalmopathy. V gene TRBV28 combines with J gene TRBJ2-1; 12 bases line up with TRBD1. Sequencing was done on a sample of blood. CDR3 nucleotides: TGTGCCAGCAGTTTCGGGACAGGGGGCTTCGATGAGCAGTTCTTC. The encoded protein is CASSFGTGGFDEQFF.